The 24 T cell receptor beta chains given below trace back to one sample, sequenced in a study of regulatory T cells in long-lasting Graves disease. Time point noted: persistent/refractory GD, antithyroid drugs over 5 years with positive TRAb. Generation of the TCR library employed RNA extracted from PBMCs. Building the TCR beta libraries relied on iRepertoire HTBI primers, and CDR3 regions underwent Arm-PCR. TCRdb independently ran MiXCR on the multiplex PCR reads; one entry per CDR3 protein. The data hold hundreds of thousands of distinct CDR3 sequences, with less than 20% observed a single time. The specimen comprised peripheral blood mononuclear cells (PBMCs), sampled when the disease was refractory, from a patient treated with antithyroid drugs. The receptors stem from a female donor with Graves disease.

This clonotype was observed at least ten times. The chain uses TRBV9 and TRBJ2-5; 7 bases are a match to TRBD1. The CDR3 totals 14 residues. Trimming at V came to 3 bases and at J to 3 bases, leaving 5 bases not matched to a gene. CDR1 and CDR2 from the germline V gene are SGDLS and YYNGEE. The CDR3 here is CASSATDREETQYF. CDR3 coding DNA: TGTGCCAGCAGCGCAACAGACAGGGAAGAGACCCAGTACTTC.

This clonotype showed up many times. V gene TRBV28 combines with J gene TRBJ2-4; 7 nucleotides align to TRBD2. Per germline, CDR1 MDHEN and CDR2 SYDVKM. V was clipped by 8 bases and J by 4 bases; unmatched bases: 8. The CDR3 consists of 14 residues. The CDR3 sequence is CASLSVGGKNIQYF. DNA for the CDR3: TGTGCCAGCCTCTCGGTCGGGGGGAAAAACATTCAGTACTTC.

CDR3 residues: CAWSRRTGGLYEQYF. The DNA for the CDR3 is TGTGCCTGGAGCCGACGGACAGGGGGCTTGTACGAGCAGTACTTC. V usage is TRBV30 and J usage is TRBJ2-7, with 11 bases matching TRBD1. The V gene end was trimmed by 3 bases and the J gene end by 4 bases; junction bases not matched to a gene: 8. Per germline, CDR1 GTSNPN and CDR2 SVGIG (reference sequence). This CDR3 is 15 amino acids long.

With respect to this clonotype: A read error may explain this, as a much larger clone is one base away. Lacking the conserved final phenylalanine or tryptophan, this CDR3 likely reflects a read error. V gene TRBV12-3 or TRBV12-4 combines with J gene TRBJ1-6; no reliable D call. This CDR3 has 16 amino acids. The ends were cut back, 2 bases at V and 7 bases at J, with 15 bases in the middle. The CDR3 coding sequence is TGTGCCAGCAGTTTAACGCCATACGGAGGAAATTCACCCCTCCACCTT. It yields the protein CASSLTPYGGNSPLHL.

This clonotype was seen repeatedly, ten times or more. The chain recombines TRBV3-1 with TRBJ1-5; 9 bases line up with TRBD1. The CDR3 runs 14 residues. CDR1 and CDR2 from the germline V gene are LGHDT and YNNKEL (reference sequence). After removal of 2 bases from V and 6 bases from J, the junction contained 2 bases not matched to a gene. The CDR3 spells CASSQTGGGQPQHF. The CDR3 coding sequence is TGTGCCAGCAGCCAAACAGGGGGCGGTCAGCCCCAGCATTTT. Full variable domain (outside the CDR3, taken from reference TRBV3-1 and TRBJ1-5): DTAVSQTPKYLVTQMGNDKSIKCEQNLGHDTMYWYKQDSKKFLKIMFSYNNKELIINETVPNRFSPKSPDKAHLNLHINSLELGDSAVYFCASSQTGGGQPQHFGDGTRLSIL.

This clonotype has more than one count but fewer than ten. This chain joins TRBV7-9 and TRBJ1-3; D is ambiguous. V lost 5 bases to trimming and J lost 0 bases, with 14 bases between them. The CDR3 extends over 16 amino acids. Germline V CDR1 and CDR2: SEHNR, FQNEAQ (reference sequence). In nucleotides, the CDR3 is TGTGCCAGCAGCCCCCGTGGCGCGAGCTCTGGAAACACCATATATTTT. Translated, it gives CASSPRGASSGNTIYF.

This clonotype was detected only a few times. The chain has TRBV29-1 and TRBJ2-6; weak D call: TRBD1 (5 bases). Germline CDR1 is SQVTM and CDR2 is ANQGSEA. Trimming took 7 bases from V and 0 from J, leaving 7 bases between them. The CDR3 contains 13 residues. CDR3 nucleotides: TGCAGCGGACAGCTCTCTGGGGCCAACGTCCTGACTTTC. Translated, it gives CSGQLSGANVLTF.

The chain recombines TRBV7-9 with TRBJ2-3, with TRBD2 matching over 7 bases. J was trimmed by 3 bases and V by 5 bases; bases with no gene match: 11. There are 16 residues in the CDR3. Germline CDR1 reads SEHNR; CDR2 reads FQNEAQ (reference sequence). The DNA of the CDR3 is TGTGCCAGCAGCCCCCCGGCGGGAGAGAGTACAGATACGCAGTATTTT. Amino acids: CASSPPAGESTDTQYF.

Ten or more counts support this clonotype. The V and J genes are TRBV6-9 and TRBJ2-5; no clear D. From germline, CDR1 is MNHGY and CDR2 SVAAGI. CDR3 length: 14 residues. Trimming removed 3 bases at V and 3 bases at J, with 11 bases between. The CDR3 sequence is CASSYILTKETQYF. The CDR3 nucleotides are TGTGCCAGCAGTTACATCTTGACCAAAGAGACCCAGTACTTC.

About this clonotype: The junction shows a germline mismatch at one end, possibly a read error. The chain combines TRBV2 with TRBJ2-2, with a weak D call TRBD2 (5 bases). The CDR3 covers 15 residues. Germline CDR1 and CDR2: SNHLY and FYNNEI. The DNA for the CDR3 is TGTGTCAGCAGTGAGGTGGGAGAGGGCACCGGGGAGCTGTTTTTT. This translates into CVSSEVGEGTGELFF.

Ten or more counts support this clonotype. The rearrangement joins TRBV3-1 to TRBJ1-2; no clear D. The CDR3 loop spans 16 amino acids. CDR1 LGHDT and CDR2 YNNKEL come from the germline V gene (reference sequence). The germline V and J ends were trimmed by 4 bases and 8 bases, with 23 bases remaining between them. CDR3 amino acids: CASSPQPSGVQTGYTF. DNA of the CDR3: TGTGCCAGCAGCCCACAGCCTAGTGGGGTTCAGACGGGCTACACCTTC. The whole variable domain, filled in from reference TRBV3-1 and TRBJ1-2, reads DTAVSQTPKYLVTQMGNDKSIKCEQNLGHDTMYWYKQDSKKFLKIMFSYNNKELIINETVPNRFSPKSPDKAHLNLHINSLELGDSAVYFCASSPQPSGVQTGYTFGSGTRLTVV.

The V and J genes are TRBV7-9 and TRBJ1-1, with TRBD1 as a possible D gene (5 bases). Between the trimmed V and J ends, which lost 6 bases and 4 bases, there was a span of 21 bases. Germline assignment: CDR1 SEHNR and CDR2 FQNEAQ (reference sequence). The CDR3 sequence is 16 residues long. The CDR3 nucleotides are TGTGCCAGCAGTCCAGGATGGGGGGGTGGGCTCACTGAAGCTTTCTTT. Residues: CASSPGWGGGLTEAFF.

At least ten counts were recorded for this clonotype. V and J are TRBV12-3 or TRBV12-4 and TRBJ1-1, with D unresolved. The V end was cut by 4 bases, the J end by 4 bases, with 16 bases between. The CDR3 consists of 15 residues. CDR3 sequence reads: CASSYSPYGSTEAFF. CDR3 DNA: TGTGCCAGCAGTTACAGCCCCTACGGGAGCACTGAAGCTTTCTTT.

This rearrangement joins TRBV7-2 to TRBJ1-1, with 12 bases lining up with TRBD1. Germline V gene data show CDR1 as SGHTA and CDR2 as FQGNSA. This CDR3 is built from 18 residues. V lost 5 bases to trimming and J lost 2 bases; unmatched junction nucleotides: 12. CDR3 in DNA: TGTGCCAGCAGCAGAGGGACAGGGGGCTGGTGGAGTAACACTGAAGCTTTCTTT. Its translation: CASSRGTGGWWSNTEAFF.

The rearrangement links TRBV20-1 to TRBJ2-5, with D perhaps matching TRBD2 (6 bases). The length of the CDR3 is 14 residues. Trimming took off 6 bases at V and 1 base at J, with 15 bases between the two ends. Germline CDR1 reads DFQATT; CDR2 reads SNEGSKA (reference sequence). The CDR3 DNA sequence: TGCAGTGCCCGCCTTAGCGGCCCCCAAGAGACCCAGTACTTC. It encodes CSARLSGPQETQYF.

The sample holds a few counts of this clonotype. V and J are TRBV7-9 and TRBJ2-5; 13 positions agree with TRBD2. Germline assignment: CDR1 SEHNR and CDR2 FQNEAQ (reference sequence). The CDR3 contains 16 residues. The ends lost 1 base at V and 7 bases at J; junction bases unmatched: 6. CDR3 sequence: CASSLGTSGGPRTQYF. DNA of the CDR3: TGTGCCAGCAGCTTAGGGACTAGCGGGGGTCCTAGGACCCAGTACTTC. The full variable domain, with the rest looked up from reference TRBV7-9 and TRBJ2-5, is DTGVSQNPRHKITKRGQNVTFRCDPISEHNRLYWYRQTLGQGPEFLTYFQNEAQLEKSRLLSDRFSAERPKGSFSTLEIQRTEQGDSAMYLCASSLGTSGGPRTQYFGPGTRLLVL.

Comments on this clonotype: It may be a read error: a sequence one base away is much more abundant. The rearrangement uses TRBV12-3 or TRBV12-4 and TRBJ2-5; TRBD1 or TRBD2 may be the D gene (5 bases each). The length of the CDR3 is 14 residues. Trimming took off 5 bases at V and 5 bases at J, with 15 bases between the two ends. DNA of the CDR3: TGTGCCAGCAGTGACCCCGGGGCGACGGAGACCCAGTACTTC. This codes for CASSDPGATETQYF.

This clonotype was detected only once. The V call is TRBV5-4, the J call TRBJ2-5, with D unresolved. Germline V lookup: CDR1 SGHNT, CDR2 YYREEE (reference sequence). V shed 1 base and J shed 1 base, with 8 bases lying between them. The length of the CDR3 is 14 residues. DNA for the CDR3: TGTGCCAGCAGCTTGCAGGCAGGCCAAGAGACCCAGTACTTC. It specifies CASSLQAGQETQYF. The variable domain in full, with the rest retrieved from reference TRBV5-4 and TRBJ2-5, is ETGVTQSPTHLIKTRGQQVTLRCSSQSGHNTVSWYQQALGQGPQFIFQYYREEENGRGNFPPRFSGLQFPNYSSELNVNALELDDSALYLCASSLQAGQETQYFGPGTRLLVL.

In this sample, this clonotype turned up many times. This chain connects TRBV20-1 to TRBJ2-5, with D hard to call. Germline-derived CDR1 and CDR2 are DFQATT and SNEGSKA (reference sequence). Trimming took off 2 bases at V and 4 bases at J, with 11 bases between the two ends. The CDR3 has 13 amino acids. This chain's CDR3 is CSARRGTLETQYF. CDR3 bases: TGCAGTGCTAGACGCGGAACGTTAGAGACCCAGTACTTC.

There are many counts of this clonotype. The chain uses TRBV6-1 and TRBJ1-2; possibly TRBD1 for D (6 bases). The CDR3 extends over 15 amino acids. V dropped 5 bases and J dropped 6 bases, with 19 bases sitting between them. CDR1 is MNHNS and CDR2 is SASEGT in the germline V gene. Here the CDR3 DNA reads TGTGCCAGCAGTAACACTCAGGCCAGGGGCAATGGCTACACCTTC. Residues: CASSNTQARGNGYTF.

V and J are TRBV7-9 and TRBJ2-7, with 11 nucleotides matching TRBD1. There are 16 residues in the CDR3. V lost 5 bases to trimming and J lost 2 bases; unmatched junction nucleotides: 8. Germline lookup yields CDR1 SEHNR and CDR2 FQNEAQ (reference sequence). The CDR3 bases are TGTGCCAGCAGCCCAACACCGGGACAGGGGGCCTACGAGCAGTACTTC. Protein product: CASSPTPGQGAYEQYF.

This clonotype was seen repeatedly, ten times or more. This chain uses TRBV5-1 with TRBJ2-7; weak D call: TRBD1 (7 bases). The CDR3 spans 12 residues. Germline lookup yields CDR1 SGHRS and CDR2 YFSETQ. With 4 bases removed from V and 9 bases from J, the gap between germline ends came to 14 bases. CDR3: CASSVEGAGQYF. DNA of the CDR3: TGCGCCAGCAGCGTGGAGGGGGCAGGGCAGTACTTC.

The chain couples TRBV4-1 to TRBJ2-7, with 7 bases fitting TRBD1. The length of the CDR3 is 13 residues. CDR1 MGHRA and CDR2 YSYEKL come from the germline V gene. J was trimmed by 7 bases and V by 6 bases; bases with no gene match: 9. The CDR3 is CASSPDRHPEQYF. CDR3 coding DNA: TGCGCCAGCAGTCCGGACAGGCATCCGGAGCAGTACTTC.

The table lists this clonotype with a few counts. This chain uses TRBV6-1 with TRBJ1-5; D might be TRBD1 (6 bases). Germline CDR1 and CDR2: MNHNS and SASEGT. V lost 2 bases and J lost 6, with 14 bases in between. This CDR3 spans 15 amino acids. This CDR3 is CASSEHIRGAQPQHF. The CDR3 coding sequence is TGTGCCAGCAGTGAACACATCAGGGGCGCTCAGCCCCAGCATTTT.